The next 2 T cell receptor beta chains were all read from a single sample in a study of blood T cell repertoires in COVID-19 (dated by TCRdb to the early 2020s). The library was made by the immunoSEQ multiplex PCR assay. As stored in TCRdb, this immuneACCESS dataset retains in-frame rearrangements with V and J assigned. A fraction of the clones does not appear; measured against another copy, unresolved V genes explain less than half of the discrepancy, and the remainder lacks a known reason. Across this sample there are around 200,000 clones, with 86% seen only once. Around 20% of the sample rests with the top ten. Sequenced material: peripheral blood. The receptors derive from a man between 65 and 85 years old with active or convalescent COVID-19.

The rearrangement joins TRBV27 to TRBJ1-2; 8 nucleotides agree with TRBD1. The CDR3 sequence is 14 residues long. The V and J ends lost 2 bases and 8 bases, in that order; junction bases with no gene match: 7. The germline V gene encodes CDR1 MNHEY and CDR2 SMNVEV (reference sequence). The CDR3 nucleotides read TGTGCCAGCAGTTTAGACAGGGGAAGGGGCGGCTACACCTTC. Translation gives CASSLDRGRGGYTF.

The CDR3 protein is CASSRSGQTYNSPLHF. The CDR3 DNA reads TGTGCCAGCAGCCGCTCAGGGCAAACCTATAATTCACCCCTCCACTTT. J is TRBJ1-6 and V is TRBV14; TRBD1 is a possible D gene (5 bases). CDR1 and CDR2 from the germline V gene are SGHDN and FVKESK. This CDR3 is built from 16 residues. V lost 4 bases to trimming and J lost 2 bases, with 12 bases between them. The whole variable domain, remainder taken from reference TRBV14 and TRBJ1-6, is EAGVTQFPSHSVIEKGQTVTLRCDPISGHDNLYWYRRVMGKEIKFLLHFVKESKQDESGMPNNRFLAERTGGTYSTLKVQPAELEDSGVYFCASSRSGQTYNSPLHFGNGTRLTVT.